These 18 T cell receptor beta chains originate from one sample sequenced in a study of cytomegalovirus exposure and HLA in healthy donors. The primer mix had 60 Vbeta and 13 Jbeta primers. Sequenced by immunoSEQ multiplex PCR; TCRdb stores in-frame clones only, minus some. The profile shows about 120,000 clones, about 80% of them singletons. Material: PBMCs. All receptors come from a woman aged 40-49 years in good health and CMV-seropositive.

This clone was found a few times. The rearrangement links TRBV19 to TRBJ1-1; 10 nucleotides line up with TRBD1. Germline-derived CDR1 and CDR2 are LNHDA and SQIVND (reference sequence). The trim removed 7 bases at V and 5 bases at J, leaving 7 bases unmatched. This CDR3 comprises 14 residues. The CDR3 is CASNRQGAFTEAFF. Here the CDR3 DNA reads TGTGCCAGTAACCGACAGGGGGCGTTTACTGAAGCTTTCTTT.

The chain carries TRBV5-1 and TRBJ1-3; D ambiguous. V lost 0 bases, J lost 0 bases, and 7 bases lay in between. CDR1 is SGHRS, CDR2 YFSETQ, per germline. The CDR3 runs to 15 residues. The CDR3 region is CASSLGSSSGNTIYF. In DNA form, the CDR3 reads TGCGCCAGCAGCTTGGGAAGCTCCTCTGGAAACACCATATATTTT.

This clone was counted a single time. The chain links TRBV19 to TRBJ2-7; 11 nucleotides align to TRBD2. Germline V CDR1 and CDR2: LNHDA, SQIVND (reference sequence). V was pared by 4 bases and J by 0 bases, with 5 bases of the junction left unmatched. The CDR3 extends over 16 amino acids. The CDR3 is CASSRTSGSNSYEQYF. CDR3 nucleotide sequence: TGTGCCAGTAGTAGAACTAGCGGGAGTAACTCCTACGAGCAGTACTTC.

The chain has TRBV29-1 and TRBJ2-5; 10 bases fit TRBD1. TRBJ2-7 explains the end of the DNA better; the J call may be wrong. This CDR3 spans 12 amino acids. Germline-derived CDR1 and CDR2 are SQVTM and ANQGSEA. The CDR3 protein is CSAGTGDYEQYF. CDR3 nucleotides: TGCAGCGCTGGGACAGGGGACTACGAGCAGTACTTC.

As for this clone: This specimen includes other DNA sequences encoding the same CDR3. The genes are TRBV5-1 and TRBJ1-1; TRBD1 agrees at 7 bases. From germline, CDR1 is SGHRS and CDR2 YFSETQ. The CDR3 is made up of 14 amino acids. The V segment lost 2 bases and the J segment 2 bases; nucleotides outside the gene matches: 3. The CDR3 DNA is TGCGCCAGCAGCTTCGGGACAGTCAACACTGAAGCTTTCTTT. It translates to CASSFGTVNTEAFF.

V gene TRBV6-6 combines with J gene TRBJ2-7; D ambiguous. V gave up 2 bases and J gave up 3 bases, with 14 bases separating them. The CDR3 is 15 residues long. CDR1 and CDR2 (germline): MNHNY, SVGAGI (reference sequence). The CDR3 sequence is CASSYLQVGSYEQYF. The DNA of the CDR3 is TGTGCCAGCAGTTACCTCCAGGTAGGCAGCTACGAGCAGTACTTC.

There are a few counts of this clone. This chain connects TRBV6-5 to TRBJ1-1; 7 bases match TRBD1. The CDR3 totals 14 residues. Germline loops: CDR1 MNHEY, CDR2 SVGAGI. V lost 5 bases, J lost 4 bases, and 7 bases stayed unmatched. The CDR3 is CASSEVTGTTEAFF. Here the CDR3 DNA reads TGTGCCAGCAGTGAAGTGACAGGGACCACTGAAGCTTTCTTT.

This clone showed up just a few times. The V gene is TRBV2, the J gene TRBJ2-3; the match to TRBD2 covers 14 bases. The CDR3 has 15 amino acids. CDR1 SNHLY and CDR2 FYNNEI come from the germline V gene. Losses at the gene ends were 5 bases for V and 6 bases for J; bases not matched to a gene: 4. CDR3 in amino acids: CASSRLAGGPDTQYF. As DNA, the CDR3 is TGTGCCAGCAGTCGACTAGCGGGAGGGCCCGATACGCAGTATTTT.

V gene TRBV29-1 combines with J gene TRBJ2-7, with TRBD2 matching over 7 bases. This CDR3 is 13 amino acids long. The V segment lost 5 bases and the J segment 1 base; nucleotides outside the gene matches: 5. Per germline, CDR1 SQVTM and CDR2 ANQGSEA. CDR3 coding DNA: TGCAGCGTTACGGCTAGCGGATCCTACGAGCAGTACTTC. It encodes CSVTASGSYEQYF.

The chain links TRBV4-1 to TRBJ1-4, with 7 bases aligning to TRBD1. The ends lost 2 bases at V and 7 bases at J; junction bases unmatched: 7. CDR1 and CDR2 (germline): MGHRA, YSYEKL. The CDR3 consists of 15 residues. The CDR3 nucleotides read TGCGCCAGCAGCCAACCAGGGGGAGCGAGTGAAAAACTGTTTTTT. Its protein is CASSQPGGASEKLFF.

The chain carries TRBV12-5 and TRBJ2-3; 10 positions agree with TRBD2. The CDR3 covers 18 residues. V was pared by 0 bases and J by 0 bases, with 6 bases of the junction left unmatched. CDR1 and CDR2 (germline): LGHNT, FRNRAP. CDR3 residues: CASGLVLGGLASTDTQYF. Here the CDR3 DNA reads TGTGCTAGTGGTTTGGTACTCGGGGGACTAGCGAGCACAGATACGCAGTATTTT.

This clone occurred a few times. The V gene is TRBV5-1, the J gene TRBJ1-6; D is unresolved. Germline V CDR1 and CDR2: SGHRS, YFSETQ. The CDR3 consists of 15 residues. The V end lost 7 bases, the J end lost 6 bases, and 17 bases lay between the germline ends. The CDR3 DNA reads TGCGCCAGCGCCCTACAGCAGAATAGTAATTCACCCCTCCACTTT. It specifies CASALQQNSNSPLHF. Full variable domain (rest looked up from reference TRBV5-1 and TRBJ1-6): KAGVTQTPRYLIKTRGQQVTLSCSPISGHRSVSWYQQTPGQGLQFLFEYFSETQRNKGNFPGRFSGRQFSNSRSEMNVSTLELGDSALYLCASALQQNSNSPLHFGNGTRLTVT.

A single count supports this clone. V is TRBV7-3 and J is TRBJ2-1; the match to TRBD2 covers 8 bases. The CDR3 runs to 15 residues. Germline CDR1 SGHTA, CDR2 FQGTGA. V trimming: 5 bases; J trimming: 5 bases; junction bases outside the gene matches: 8. This chain's CDR3 is CASSPVERGNNEQFF. The CDR3 DNA reads as TGTGCCAGCAGCCCCGTGGAGCGGGGGAACAATGAGCAGTTCTTC. Combining the CDR3 with reference TRBV7-3 and TRBJ2-1 gives the whole variable domain GAGVSQTPSNKVTEKGKYVELRCDPISGHTALYWYRQSLGQGPEFLIYFQGTGAADDSGLPNDRFFAVRPEGSVSTLKIQRTERGDSAVYLCASSPVERGNNEQFFGPGTRLTVL.

Concerning this clone: The sample has other DNA sequences that encode this CDR3 too. V and J are TRBV7-2 and TRBJ2-7, with 11 bases aligning to TRBD1. Germline loops: CDR1 SGHTA, CDR2 FQGNSA. V trimming: 2 bases; J trimming: 2 bases; junction bases outside the gene matches: 2. The CDR3 totals 15 residues. CDR3 region: CASSLTGQGAYEQYF. CDR3 bases: TGTGCCAGCAGCTTAACGGGACAGGGGGCCTACGAGCAGTACTTC.

The chain employs TRBV11-3 and TRBJ1-1, with 7 bases matching TRBD1. V lost 5 bases, J lost 1 base, and 1 base stayed unmatched. Germline CDR1 and CDR2: SGHNT and YENEEA. CDR3 length: 13 residues. The CDR3 DNA reads TGTGCCAGCAGCCGGACAGGGAACACTGAAGCTTTCTTT. Translating gives CASSRTGNTEAFF. The variable domain in full, with the rest retrieved from reference TRBV11-3 and TRBJ1-1, is EAGVVQSPRYKIIEKKQPVAFWCNPISGHNTLYWYLQNLGQGPELLIRYENEEAVDDSQLPKDRFSAERLKGVDSTLKIQPAELGDSAVYLCASSRTGNTEAFFGQGTRLTVV.

The chain's CDR3 is CASSLEGLADTIYF. The CDR3 DNA reads TGCGCCAGCAGCTTGGAAGGTCTCGCGGACACCATATATTTT. The chain recombines TRBV5-1 with TRBJ1-3; D unresolved. The CDR3 runs 14 residues. Trimming stripped 0 bases from V and 8 bases from J, with 12 bases between. Germline V lookup: CDR1 SGHRS, CDR2 YFSETQ.

The chain uses TRBV19 and TRBJ1-1; D gene ambiguous. CDR3 length: 13 residues. With 1 base removed from V and 6 bases from J, the gap between germline ends came to 9 bases. Germline V gene lookup returns CDR1 LNHDA and CDR2 SQIVND (reference sequence). The DNA for the CDR3 is TGTGCCAGTAGTATAGCTCGGGGAGCTGAAGCTTTCTTT. Residues: CASSIARGAEAFF. Drawing the rest from reference TRBV19 and TRBJ1-1, the complete variable domain is DGGITQSPKYLFRKEGQNVTLSCEQNLNHDAMYWYRQDPGQGLRLIYYSQIVNDFQKGDIAEGYSVSREKKESFPLTVTSAQKNPTAFYLCASSIARGAEAFFGQGTRLTVV.

This clone showed up just once. The V call is TRBV7-2, the J call TRBJ2-2; 7 nucleotides agree with TRBD1. V gave up 1 base and J gave up 6 bases; unmatched junction bases: 8. This CDR3 has 16 residues. CDR1 SGHTA and CDR2 FQGNSA come from the germline V gene. CDR3 sequence reads: CASSLGTGANSGELFF. The DNA of the CDR3 is TGTGCCAGCAGCTTAGGGACAGGAGCTAACTCCGGGGAGCTGTTTTTT.